These T cell receptor beta chains were read from a single sample in a study of blood T cells in healthy people across ages. TCRdb reprocessed the 5' RACE reads with MiXCR, giving one entry per CDR3 protein. The top ten clones hold 15% to 20% of a sample with some 900,000 distinct CDR3 sequences, roughly 26% of them seen once. The specimen was blood. These TCRs come from a woman aged 80 or over in good health. The conserved cysteine and the conserved F or W are not part of the CDR3 here. The order of the fields is J gene, V gene, CDR3 protein.

j_gene: TRBJ2-6; v_gene: TRBV7-9; CDR3aa: ASSSQTSGANVLT
j_gene: TRBJ2-1; v_gene: TRBV15; CDR3aa: ATSRDRLAGGGEQF
j_gene: TRBJ1-2; v_gene: TRBV5-1; CDR3aa: ASSLVGDPNYGYT
j_gene: TRBJ1-2; v_gene: TRBV12-3/TRBV12-4; CDR3aa: ASSLRSGQGYT
j_gene: TRBJ2-1; v_gene: TRBV6-5; CDR3aa: ASSPRTGIYHEQF
j_gene: TRBJ1-1; v_gene: TRBV7-2; CDR3aa: ASSLASLGYRGSEAF
j_gene: TRBJ1-2; v_gene: TRBV7-2; CDR3aa: ASSAKGQGAAGYT
j_gene: TRBJ2-1; v_gene: TRBV20-1; CDR3aa: SPSGPGPYNEQF
j_gene: TRBJ2-3; v_gene: TRBV20-1; CDR3aa: SARDRVHDTQY
j_gene: TRBJ2-2; v_gene: TRBV7-9; CDR3aa: ASSLDWGKNTGELF
j_gene: TRBJ2-3; v_gene: TRBV18; CDR3aa: ASSPPRAGATDTQY
j_gene: TRBJ1-2; v_gene: TRBV12-3/TRBV12-4; CDR3aa: ASRGGGGYT
j_gene: TRBJ2-5; v_gene: TRBV20-1; CDR3aa: SASPGPQETQY
j_gene: TRBJ2-4; v_gene: TRBV6-6; CDR3aa: ASTNAATKNIQY
j_gene: TRBJ2-7; v_gene: TRBV9; CDR3aa: ASSVDSGTLLGEQY
j_gene: TRBJ1-1; v_gene: TRBV3-1; CDR3aa: ASSQVHSEAF
j_gene: TRBJ2-5; v_gene: TRBV11-3; CDR3aa: ASSRDRGLTNEQY
j_gene: TRBJ2-3; v_gene: TRBV24-1; CDR3aa: ATSDPTSGGPDTQY
j_gene: TRBJ1-2; v_gene: TRBV9; CDR3aa: ASSVARQAARKFLVCGYT
j_gene: TRBJ1-2; v_gene: TRBV11-3; CDR3aa: ASSSMTGDGGDYGYT
j_gene: TRBJ2-2; v_gene: TRBV9; CDR3aa: ASSVGGTGELF
j_gene: TRBJ1-2; v_gene: TRBV7-9; CDR3aa: AAGGAGYT
j_gene: NA; v_gene: TRBV7-9; CDR3aa: ASSQGTSGRAEQF
j_gene: TRBJ2-7; v_gene: TRBV6-6; CDR3aa: ASSTRDSLDEQY
j_gene: TRBJ2-3; v_gene: TRBV18; CDR3aa: ASSPVGMTDTQY
j_gene: TRBJ2-3; v_gene: TRBV25-1; CDR3aa: ASVGRPGERGGSTDTQY
j_gene: TRBJ2-4; v_gene: TRBV25-1; CDR3aa: ASSPGTSSVIQY
j_gene: TRBJ2-4; v_gene: TRBV27; CDR3aa: ASSPTAAKNIQY
j_gene: TRBJ2-4; v_gene: TRBV6-2/TRBV6-3; CDR3aa: ASSSRQGAGKNIQY
j_gene: TRBJ1-2; v_gene: TRBV11-2; CDR3aa: ASSLSIPNYGYT
j_gene: TRBJ2-6; v_gene: TRBV7-2; CDR3aa: ASSLSAIGLDGANVLT
j_gene: TRBJ1-1; v_gene: TRBV5-1; CDR3aa: ASSSPGAAEAF
j_gene: TRBJ1-1; v_gene: TRBV28; CDR3aa: ASSLSGGEAF